Below are 27 T cell receptor beta chains sequenced from a single sample in a study of response to subunit inactivated influenza vaccine (dated by TCRdb to between 2018 and 2020). Receptor amplification or capture employed RT-PCR. Sequencing relied on an Illumina HiSeq 2500. TCRdb reran the public reads through fastp at Q25 and MiXCR, keeping productive beta chains. Rows are unified per CDR3 protein, each entry keeping the most common DNA and genes. The sample has roughly 700,000 distinct CDR3 sequences on record, about a sixth of them singletons. The ten biggest clones cover more than 9% of the sample. Specimen: PBMCs from blood, collected 11 to 12 days after vaccination. The receptors here all came from a man aged 50-60 years who received an inactivated influenza vaccine. Donor details come from another sample of the same person, matched by shared clones.

This clonotype was seen at least ten times. The rearrangement uses TRBV10-3 and TRBJ2-1; 8 bases match TRBD1. This CDR3 has 13 residues. V was pared by 6 bases and J by 12 bases, with 10 bases of the junction left unmatched. CDR1 and CDR2 from the germline V gene are ENHRY and SYGVKD. The CDR3 coding sequence is TGTGCCATCAGCGGTACCGGGACAGGAGGGCAGTTCTTC. It translates to CAISGTGTGGQFF.

This clonotype has a handful of counts. This sequence joins TRBV7-2 and TRBJ2-5; the D is unclear. Germline V gene data show CDR1 as SGHTA and CDR2 as FQGNSA. Deletions cut 3 bases from V and 0 bases from J, with 14 bases between. The CDR3 contains 16 residues. This chain's CDR3 is CASSFQIDRYQETQYF. CDR3 DNA sequence: TGTGCCAGCAGCTTCCAGATAGACCGGTACCAAGAGACCCAGTACTTC.

Points on this clonotype: Possible read error: a much larger clone is one base away. The chain uses TRBV13 and TRBJ2-7, with D tentatively TRBD1 or TRBD2 (5 bases each). The CDR3 is 14 residues long. From germline, CDR1 is PRHDT and CDR2 FYEKMQ (reference sequence). The CDR3 reads CGSSYRDGSYEQYF. In DNA, the CDR3 is TGTGGCAGCAGCTACCGGGACGGATCCTACGAGCAGTACTTC.

The rearrangement links TRBV5-5 to TRBJ2-1; D is tentatively TRBD1 or TRBD2 (5 bases each). CDR3 size: 15 residues. V was trimmed by 5 bases and J by 4 bases, leaving 16 bases between them. Germline loops: CDR1 SGHKS, CDR2 YYEKEE (reference sequence). CDR3 bases: TGTGCCAGCAGGCCCGGGACGGTCACTTACAATGAGCAGTTCTTC. Translation gives CASRPGTVTYNEQFF.

This clonotype was recorded a few times. The chain employs TRBV12-3 or TRBV12-4 and TRBJ1-4, with 10 bases that match TRBD1. The CDR3 length is 15 residues. V was pared by 4 bases and J by 3 bases, with 2 bases of the junction left unmatched. The CDR3 protein is CASSSGQGANEKLFF. The CDR3 DNA is TGTGCCAGCAGTTCAGGACAGGGGGCTAATGAAAAACTGTTTTTT.

The rearrangement uses TRBV7-2 and TRBJ2-1; TRBD1 is a possible D gene (6 bases). From germline, CDR1 is SGHTA and CDR2 FQGNSA. The CDR3 spans 17 residues. Trimming took off 4 bases at V and 0 bases at J, with 16 bases between the two ends. The CDR3, as DNA: TGTGCCAGCAGCTCGTACCGAGGGACACTCTCCTACAATGAGCAGTTCTTC. It encodes CASSSYRGTLSYNEQFF.

This clonotype occurred a few times. The genes are TRBV6-6 and TRBJ1-1, with D maybe TRBD1 (5 bases). The length of the CDR3 is 13 residues. Trimming removed 0 bases from V and 6 bases from J, with 8 bases in between. Germline CDR1 reads MNHNY; CDR2 reads SVGAGI (reference sequence). The CDR3 region is CASSYSTGAEAFF. The DNA for the CDR3 is TGTGCCAGCAGTTACTCGACGGGGGCTGAAGCTTTCTTT.

This clonotype was picked up many times. This chain links TRBV15 with TRBJ2-5; D perhaps matches TRBD2 (6 bases). V shed 0 bases and J shed 1 base, with 15 bases lying between them. The CDR3 length is 17 residues. CDR1 and CDR2 from the germline V gene are LNHNV and YYDKDF (reference sequence). CDR3 sequence reads: CATSRDYPLATQETQYF. For the CDR3, the DNA is TGTGCCACCAGCAGAGATTACCCCCTAGCGACCCAAGAGACCCAGTACTTC.

The chain uses TRBV10-3 and TRBJ2-5; D gene ambiguous. V was cut by 3 bases and J by 2 bases, with 13 bases left in between. CDR1 and CDR2 from the germline V gene are ENHRY and SYGVKD. This CDR3 has 15 residues. In DNA form, the CDR3 reads TGTGCCATCAGTGACATGCTGAAAACTCAAGAGACCCAGTACTTC. Encoded protein: CAISDMLKTQETQYF.

In its sample, this clonotype was seen many times. J is TRBJ2-3 and V is TRBV27, with D hard to call. Deletions cut 5 bases from V and 2 bases from J, with 8 bases between. The CDR3 covers 13 residues. CDR1 and CDR2 from the germline V gene are MNHEY and SMNVEV (reference sequence). The CDR3 loop reads CASSRPATDTQYF. For the CDR3, the DNA is TGTGCCAGCAGTCGACCGGCCACAGATACGCAGTATTTT.

This clonotype was seen a few times. The chain recombines TRBV6-5 with TRBJ1-3; no clear D. This CDR3 region has 14 residues. Trimming took off 0 bases at V and 5 bases at J, with 8 bases between the two ends. The germline CDR1 and CDR2 sequences are MNHEY and SVGAGI. The CDR3 DNA reads TGTGCCAGCAGTTACTCGACAAGAAGAAACACCATATATTTT. Protein: CASSYSTRRNTIYF.

This clonotype was seen a handful of times. The CDR3 here is CASSLGTSGRVNEQFF. The CDR3 region has the DNA TGTGCCAGCAGCTTAGGGACTAGCGGGAGAGTCAATGAGCAGTTCTTC. The chain employs TRBV11-3 and TRBJ2-1; 13 bases fit TRBD2. V gave up 1 base and J gave up 6 bases; unmatched junction bases: 3. The CDR3 consists of 16 residues. CDR1 is SGHNT and CDR2 is YENEEA in the germline V gene.

This clonotype has only one observation. An end of the junction does not agree with germline; a read error may underlie this. V usage is TRBV27 and J usage is TRBJ2-7, with D perhaps TRBD1 or TRBD2 (7 bases each). The CDR3 loop spans 17 amino acids. Germline assignment: CDR1 MNHEY and CDR2 SMNVEV (reference sequence). The CDR3 loop is CASSPLFRRTGDYQQYF. The DNA for the CDR3 is TGTGCCAGCAGCCCCCTTTTTCGTCGAACAGGGGACTACCAGCAGTACTTC.

This clonotype was seen more than once but under ten times. The J gene is TRBJ2-3, the V gene TRBV11-3; TRBD2 agrees at 7 bases. Germline V gives CDR1 SGHNT, CDR2 YENEEA. V shed 5 bases, J shed 2 bases, and the junction held 10 bases outside the gene matches. The CDR3 sequence is 16 residues long. The CDR3 coding sequence is TGTGCCAGCAGCAGGGGCGGGAGCCGGAACACAGATACGCAGTATTTT. This codes for CASSRGGSRNTDTQYF.

The chain has TRBV20-1 and TRBJ2-5; D is perhaps TRBD1 or TRBD2 (7 bases each). The CDR3 sequence is 14 residues long. Trimming cost V 4 bases and J 5 bases, with 17 bases left between them. Germline CDR1 and CDR2: DFQATT and SNEGSKA (reference sequence). In DNA, the CDR3 is TGCAGTGCTAACAGTCGACAGGGAGGGGAGACCCAGTACTTC. Translating it yields CSANSRQGGETQYF.

In its sample, this clonotype was seen many times. The chain recombines TRBV7-2 with TRBJ1-2; a possible D gene is TRBD1 (5 bases). This CDR3 contains 14 residues. The germline V gene encodes CDR1 SGHTA and CDR2 FQGNSA. The ends were cut back, 1 base at V and 9 bases at J, with 15 bases in the middle. The CDR3 bases are TGTGCCAGCAGCTTAGTGACAGCTTCGCTTCGCTACACCTTC. Its translation is CASSLVTASLRYTF.

This clonotype was counted many times. In DNA, the CDR3 is TGTGCCAGCAGCAATTCGGGAAACACCATATATTTT. Its protein product is CASSNSGNTIYF. V usage is TRBV6-5 and J usage is TRBJ1-3; D not certain. This CDR3 is 12 amino acids long. Germline assignment: CDR1 MNHEY and CDR2 SVGAGI. Trimming took 6 bases from V and 4 from J, leaving 7 bases between them.

This clonotype was found a few times. The gene calls are TRBV7-2 and TRBJ2-7; tentatively, D is TRBD1 (5 bases). The CDR3 contains 13 residues. Trimming left V 3 bases short and J 5 bases short, with 11 bases between. Germline CDR1 and CDR2: SGHTA and FQGNSA. The CDR3 DNA follows: TGTGCCAGCAGCTTGAATCTCAGGGACGAGCAGTACTTC. Its protein product is CASSLNLRDEQYF. Full variable domain (outside the CDR3, taken from reference TRBV7-2 and TRBJ2-7): GAGVSQSPSNKVTEKGKDVELRCDPISGHTALYWYRQSLGQGLEFLIYFQGNSAPDKSGLPSDRFSAERTGGSVSTLTIQRTQQEDSAVYLCASSLNLRDEQYFGPGTRLTVT.

This clonotype was seen many times. The chain uses TRBV5-1 and TRBJ2-4, with TRBD1 matching 7 bases. Germline CDR1 SGHRS, CDR2 YFSETQ. The V gene end was trimmed by 4 bases and the J gene end by 5 bases; junction bases not matched to a gene: 6. This CDR3 comprises 14 residues. The CDR3 nucleotides are TGCGCCAGCAGCGTGACAGGGTCGGAAAACATTCAGTACTTC. Translating it yields CASSVTGSENIQYF.

This chain connects TRBV20-1 to TRBJ2-3; 9 bases are a match to TRBD2. J gave up 2 bases and V 3 bases, and 6 bases lay outside the gene matches. CDR3 length: 15 amino acids. Germline V lookup: CDR1 DFQATT, CDR2 SNEGSKA (reference sequence). CDR3 sequence (DNA): TGCAGTGCTAGTCATCGACTAGCGGACACAGATACGCAGTATTTT. Translation: CSASHRLADTDTQYF.

The sample holds many counts of this clonotype. The chain links TRBV29-1 to TRBJ2-6, with D possibly called TRBD1 or TRBD2 (5 bases each). CDR1 SQVTM and CDR2 ANQGSEA come from the germline V gene. The germline V and J ends were trimmed by 7 bases and 1 base, with 8 bases remaining between them. The CDR3 covers 13 residues. CDR3 in amino acids: CSARGSGANVLTF. In DNA, the CDR3 is TGCAGCGCGAGGGGATCTGGGGCCAACGTCCTGACTTTC.

In its sample, this clonotype was seen a few times. The chain has TRBV12-3 or TRBV12-4 and TRBJ1-2; TRBD1 is a possible D gene (5 bases). The CDR3 spans 15 residues. Trimming cost V 5 bases and J 0 bases, with 13 bases left between them. CDR3 protein: CASSREGRANYGYTF. Written as DNA, the CDR3 is TGTGCCAGCAGTAGAGAAGGCAGGGCTAACTATGGCTACACCTTC.

The chain combines TRBV4-3 with TRBJ2-1; D is unclear. The V gene lost 0 bases and the J gene lost 11 bases, with 17 bases spanning the gap. Germline V gene data show CDR1 as LGHNA and CDR2 as YSLEER. The length of the CDR3 is 15 residues. The CDR3 loop reads CASSQDSGQTRKQFF. CDR3 nucleotide sequence: TGCGCCAGCAGCCAAGACAGTGGGCAGACGCGGAAGCAGTTCTTC.

This clonotype has a handful of counts. The J gene is TRBJ2-3, the V gene TRBV29-1; weak D call: TRBD1 (6 bases). The CDR3 runs to 14 residues. The germline V gene has CDR1 SQVTM and CDR2 ANQGSEA. V lost 3 bases and J lost 4, with 14 bases in between. This chain's CDR3 is CSVDGGQPADTQYF. The CDR3 bases are TGCAGCGTTGATGGTGGACAGCCGGCAGATACGCAGTATTTT.

This clonotype was seen only a few times. The rearrangement uses TRBV6-2 or TRBV6-3 and TRBJ1-2; 7 bases are shared with TRBD1. The CDR3 loop spans 13 amino acids. The germline V gene encodes CDR1 MNHEY and CDR2 SVGEGT. Trimming at V came to 5 bases and at J to 7 bases, leaving 7 bases not matched to a gene. The CDR3 sequence is CASSPGQISGYTF. In DNA, the CDR3 is TGTGCCAGCAGTCCGGGACAGATCTCTGGCTACACCTTC.

The rearrangement links TRBV6-5 to TRBJ2-3; 7 bases agree with TRBD2. The V and J ends lost 2 bases and 1 base, in that order; junction bases with no gene match: 6. In germline, CDR1 is MNHEY, CDR2 SVGAGI. CDR3 length: 16 residues. CDR3 region: CASSYQRLAGTDTQYF. In DNA form, the CDR3 reads TGTGCCAGCAGTTACCAAAGACTAGCTGGCACAGATACGCAGTATTTT.

The rearrangement joins TRBV7-8 to TRBJ2-3; no definite D call. Germline CDR1 SGHVS, CDR2 FQNEAQ. V was clipped by 4 bases and J by 9 bases, with 11 bases between them. The CDR3 extends over 12 amino acids. The CDR3 DNA reads TGTGCCAGCAGCTCCGGTGACGCAACGCAGTATTTT. Translation: CASSSGDATQYF.